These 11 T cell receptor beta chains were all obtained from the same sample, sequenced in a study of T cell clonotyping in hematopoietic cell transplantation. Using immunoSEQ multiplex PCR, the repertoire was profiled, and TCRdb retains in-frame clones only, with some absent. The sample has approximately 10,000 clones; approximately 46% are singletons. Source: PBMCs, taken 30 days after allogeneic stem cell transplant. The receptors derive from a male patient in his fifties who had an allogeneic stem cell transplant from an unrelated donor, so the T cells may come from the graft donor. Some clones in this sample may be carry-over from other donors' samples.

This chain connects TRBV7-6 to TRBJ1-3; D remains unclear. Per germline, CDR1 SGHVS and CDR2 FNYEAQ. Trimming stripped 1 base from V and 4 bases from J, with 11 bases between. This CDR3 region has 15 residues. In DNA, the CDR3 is TGTGCCAGCAGCTTAGTCGCCTCGGGAGGAAACACCATATATTTT. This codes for CASSLVASGGNTIYF.

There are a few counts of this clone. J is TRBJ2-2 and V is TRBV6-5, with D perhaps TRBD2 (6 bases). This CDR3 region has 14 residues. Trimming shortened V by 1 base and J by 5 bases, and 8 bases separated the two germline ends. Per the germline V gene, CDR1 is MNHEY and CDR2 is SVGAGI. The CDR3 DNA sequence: TGTGCCAGCAGTTACTACGGGGGTACCGGGGAGCTGTTTTTT. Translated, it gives CASSYYGGTGELFF.

The CDR3 bases are TGCGCCAGTTCCTATCGGGACCTGGGGAACACTGAAGCTTTCTTT. This sequence encodes CASSYRDLGNTEAFF. This rearrangement joins TRBV5-1 to TRBJ1-1; D is possibly TRBD1 (5 bases). The V end lost 8 bases, the J end lost 1 base, and 18 bases lay between the germline ends. CDR3 size: 15 residues. Germline V CDR1 and CDR2: SGHRS, YFSETQ.

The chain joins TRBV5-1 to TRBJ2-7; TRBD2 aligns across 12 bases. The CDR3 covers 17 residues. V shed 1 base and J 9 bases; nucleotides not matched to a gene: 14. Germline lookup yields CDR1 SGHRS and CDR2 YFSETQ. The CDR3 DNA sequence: TGCGCCAGCAGCTTGCGGGGGACTAGCGGGCCAGCTATGAGGCAGTACTTC. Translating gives CASSLRGTSGPAMRQYF.

The CDR3 loop reads CAWSVRTDTEAFF. The CDR3 DNA sequence: TGTGCCTGGAGTGTGAGGACCGACACTGAAGCTTTCTTT. The chain couples TRBV30 to TRBJ1-1; no reliable D call. V lost 0 bases and J lost 3, with 8 bases in between. The CDR3 runs 13 residues. Germline loops: CDR1 GTSNPN, CDR2 SVGIG (reference sequence).

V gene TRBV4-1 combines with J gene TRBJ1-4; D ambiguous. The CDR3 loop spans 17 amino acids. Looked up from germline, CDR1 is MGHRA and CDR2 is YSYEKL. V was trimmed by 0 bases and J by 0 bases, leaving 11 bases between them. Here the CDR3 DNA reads TGCGCCAGCAGCCAAGACTCCAGAACTGCAACTAATGAAAAACTGTTTTTT. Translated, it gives CASSQDSRTATNEKLFF.

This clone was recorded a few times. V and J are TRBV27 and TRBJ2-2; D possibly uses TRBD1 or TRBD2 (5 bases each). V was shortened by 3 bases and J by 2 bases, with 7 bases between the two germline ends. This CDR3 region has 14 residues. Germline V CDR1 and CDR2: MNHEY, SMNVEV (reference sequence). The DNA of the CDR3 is TGTGCCAGCAGTTTTGGGGGAAACACCGGGGAGCTGTTTTTT. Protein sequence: CASSFGGNTGELFF.

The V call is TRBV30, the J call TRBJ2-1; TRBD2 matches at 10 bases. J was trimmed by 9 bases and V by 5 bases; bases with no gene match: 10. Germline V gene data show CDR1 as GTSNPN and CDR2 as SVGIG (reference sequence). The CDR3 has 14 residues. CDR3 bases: TGTGCCTGGGGGGGACTAGCGTCGGGGGGTGAGCAGTTCTTC. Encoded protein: CAWGGLASGGEQFF.

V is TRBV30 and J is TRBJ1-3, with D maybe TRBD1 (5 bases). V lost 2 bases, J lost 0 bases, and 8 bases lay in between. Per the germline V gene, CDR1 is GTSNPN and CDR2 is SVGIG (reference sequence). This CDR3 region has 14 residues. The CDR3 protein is CAWSPGSSGNTIYF. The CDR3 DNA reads TGTGCCTGGAGTCCAGGGAGCTCTGGAAACACCATATATTTT.

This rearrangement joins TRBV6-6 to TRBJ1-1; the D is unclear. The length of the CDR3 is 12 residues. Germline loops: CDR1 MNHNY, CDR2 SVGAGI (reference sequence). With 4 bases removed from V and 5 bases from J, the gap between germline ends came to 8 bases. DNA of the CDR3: TGTGCCAGCAGTTCCGGGATGACTGAAGCTTTCTTT. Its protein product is CASSSGMTEAFF.

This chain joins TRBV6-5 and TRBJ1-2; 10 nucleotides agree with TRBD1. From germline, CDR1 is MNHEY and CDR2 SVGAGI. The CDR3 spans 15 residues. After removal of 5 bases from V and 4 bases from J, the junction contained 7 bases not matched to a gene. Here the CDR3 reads CASSPPGTGAYGYTF. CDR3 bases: TGTGCCAGCAGTCCCCCTGGGACAGGGGCCTATGGCTACACCTTC.